One and the same sample provided the 11 T cell receptor beta chains below, sequenced in a study of shared clonotypes between healthy human individuals. The table came from immunoSEQ multiplex PCR; TCRdb's copy has only in-frame clones and leaves some out. The sample has about 1.5 million clones; approximately 96% are singletons. The sequencing input was naive CD4+ T cells sorted from blood. Specified subset: CD45RA+ positively selected. Every receptor here comes from a man in his thirties or forties in good health.

A note on this clone: The sample carries other DNA sequences with the same CDR3. The chain has TRBV5-1 and TRBJ1-4; 8 nucleotides match TRBD1. CDR3 length equals 14 residues. Germline V gives CDR1 SGHRS, CDR2 YFSETQ. With V trimmed by 4 bases and J by 5 bases, 4 bases remained unmatched. This CDR3 reads CASSLDRGNEKLFF. For the CDR3, the DNA is TGCGCCAGCAGCCTCGACAGGGGAAATGAAAAACTGTTTTTT.

This rearrangement joins TRBV5-4 to TRBJ2-1; 12 bases are shared with TRBD2. Germline V gene sequence: CDR1 SGHNT, CDR2 YYREEE (reference sequence). The CDR3 extends over 19 amino acids. The ends lost 3 bases at V and 8 bases at J; junction bases unmatched: 18. The CDR3 region has the DNA TGTGCCAGCAGCTGGACAGGGATTCCGACTAGCGGGAGTTATGATGAGCAGTTCTTC. Translation gives CASSWTGIPTSGSYDEQFF.

The chain employs TRBV5-5 and TRBJ2-7; 7 positions match TRBD1. Germline CDR1 is SGHKS and CDR2 is YYEKEE (reference sequence). The V segment lost 1 base and the J segment 2 bases; nucleotides outside the gene matches: 6. CDR3 length: 15 residues. The CDR3 loop reads CASSLSRDSTYEQYF. The CDR3, as DNA: TGTGCCAGCAGCTTGTCCCGGGACAGTACCTACGAGCAGTACTTC. Variable domain in full (rest from reference TRBV5-5 and TRBJ2-7): DAGVTQSPTHLIKTRGQQVTLRCSPISGHKSVSWYQQVLGQGPQFIFQYYEKEERGRGNFPDRFSARQFPNYSSELNVNALLLGDSALYLCASSLSRDSTYEQYFGPGTRLTVT.

The rearrangement links TRBV25-1 to TRBJ2-1, with D unclear. This CDR3 has 18 amino acids. Germline assignment: CDR1 MGHDK and CDR2 SYGVNS. The V end lost 0 bases, the J end lost 1 base, and 16 bases lay between the germline ends. As DNA, the CDR3 is TGTGCCAGCAGTGAATATGGACCTATTGTGTGTTCCTACAATGAGCAGTTCTTC. Translation gives CASSEYGPIVCSYNEQFF.

The rearrangement links TRBV25-1 to TRBJ2-1, with 10 bases that match TRBD2. V shed 6 bases and J 6 bases; nucleotides not matched to a gene: 8. Germline V gene sequence: CDR1 MGHDK, CDR2 SYGVNS. The CDR3 runs to 15 residues. The CDR3 is CASRPGSGRRNEQFF. The CDR3 bases are TGTGCCAGCAGGCCAGGTAGCGGGAGGCGCAATGAGCAGTTCTTC.

J is TRBJ2-4 and V is TRBV19; no definite D call. The CDR3 consists of 13 residues. CDR1 LNHDA and CDR2 SQIVND come from the germline V gene (reference sequence). Trimming took off 3 bases at V and 7 bases at J, with 10 bases between the two ends. In nucleotides, the CDR3 is TGTGCCAGTAGTATTAGTATCCTGAACATTCAGTACTTC. Its protein product is CASSISILNIQYF.

This chain uses TRBV5-5 with TRBJ1-5; no clear D. The V end was cut by 0 bases, the J end by 9 bases, with 13 bases between. The CDR3 is made up of 14 amino acids. Germline-derived CDR1 and CDR2 are SGHKS and YYEKEE (reference sequence). This chain's CDR3 is CASSLDGSGRPQHF. Here the CDR3 DNA reads TGTGCCAGCAGCTTGGACGGGTCTGGACGGCCCCAGCATTTT.

V gene TRBV5-4 combines with J gene TRBJ2-7; possible D gene TRBD1, 5 bases. The V and J ends lost 4 bases and 4 bases respectively, with 15 bases between them. The CDR3 has 14 amino acids. Per germline, CDR1 SGHNT and CDR2 YYREEE (reference sequence). The CDR3 coding sequence is TGTGCCAGCAGCCCGGACATAGCTGGATACGAGCAGTACTTC. It codes for CASSPDIAGYEQYF.

The V gene is TRBV9, the J gene TRBJ1-1, with D possibly TRBD1 on 6 matching bases. V dropped 7 bases and J dropped 8 bases, with 18 bases sitting between them. Looked up from germline, CDR1 is SGDLS and CDR2 is YYNGEE. CDR3 length equals 13 residues. Here the CDR3 DNA reads TGTGCCAGCTCCCCCGAGGGGGGGAGGGAAGCTTTCTTT. It translates to CASSPEGGREAFF.

The rearrangement uses TRBV18 and TRBJ1-2; 10 nucleotides agree with TRBD1. The germline V gene encodes CDR1 KGHSH and CDR2 LQKENI. The CDR3 totals 15 residues. Trimming took 3 bases from V and 4 from J; bases not matched to a gene: 5. CDR3 in amino acids: CASSPLRTGGYGYTF. The CDR3, as DNA: TGTGCCAGCTCACCCCTCAGGACAGGGGGCTATGGCTACACCTTC.

Notes on this clone: Other DNA sequences in this sample translate to the same CDR3. This chain joins TRBV5-1 and TRBJ2-1; maybe TRBD2 (5 bases). The germline V and J ends were trimmed by 0 bases and 0 bases, with 7 bases remaining between them. This CDR3 has 15 residues. Germline-derived CDR1 and CDR2 are SGHRS and YFSETQ. CDR3 amino acids: CASSLEGDSYNEQFF. The CDR3 DNA reads TGCGCCAGCAGCTTGGAGGGAGACTCCTACAATGAGCAGTTCTTC.